This entry features one T cell receptor beta chain sequence. This CDR3 region has 13 residues. Trimming pared 6 bases from V and 7 bases from J, leaving 13 bases between. Looked up from germline, CDR1 is MRHNA and CDR2 is SNTAGT. This specimen belongs to a study of T cells in narcolepsy. In the study overall: Donors had narcolepsy type 1 or type 2, or were healthy controls.

Here immunoSEQ multiplex PCR was the method, and the copy in TCRdb shows in-frame clones only, minus some. The profile shows tens of thousands of clones, roughly 80% of them singletons. This TCR was recovered from a human donor in good health. This chain joins TRBV6-4 and TRBJ2-1, with D possibly called TRBD1 or TRBD2 (6 bases each). Sequenced material: memory (CD45RA-) CD4+ T cells from blood. CDR3: CASSPGALNEQFF. In DNA, the CDR3 is TGTGCCAGCAGCCCGGGGGCCCTAAATGAGCAGTTCTTC.